These T cell receptor beta chains were read from a single sample in a study of cytomegalovirus exposure and HLA in healthy donors. Profiled with immunoSEQ multiplex PCR; TCRdb holds only in-frame clones, not every one. This table has 170,000 or so clones, just under 80% appearing once. Sample: PBMCs. These receptors all come from a woman in her fifties or sixties in good health and CMV-seropositive. The CDR3 runs from the conserved cysteine through the conserved F or W.

J,V,CDR3
TRBJ1-2,TRBV5-6,CASSDEDPGIHTF
TRBJ1-1,TRBV6-1,CASSPRSPSLEAFF
TRBJ2-7,TRBV7-8,CASSPAAGGYEQYF
TRBJ2-1,TRBV19,CASSRPGGQYNEQFF
TRBJ1-4,TRBV6-1,CASSSQTGGNEKLFF
TRBJ2-3,TRBV12-5,CASGLVRFGGSSTDTQYF
TRBJ2-7,TRBV23-1,CASSLAGNLHEQYF
TRBJ2-1,TRBV7-6,CASSAEGGGRAGGLFDEQFF
TRBJ1-5,TRBV14,CASSLTGQGKPQHF
TRBJ1-2,TRBV5-1,CASSSRGLGNYGYTF
TRBJ2-3,TRBV10-2,CASLNTDTQYF
TRBJ2-5,TRBV5-1,CASSPNRKETQYF
TRBJ2-7,TRBV19,CASSLSDTGFNEQYF
TRBJ1-5,TRBV5-1,CASSLWGGSNQPQHF
TRBJ1-6,TRBV6-4,CASSAGTGDNSPLHF
TRBJ1-5,TRBV13,CASSLVRRYQPQHF
TRBJ2-3,TRBV27,CASRIGTSGAINLYF
TRBJ2-1,TRBV9,CASSASGTSGRSEQFF
TRBJ1-3,TRBV7-9,CASSLTAGNTIYF
TRBJ2-3,TRBV30,CAWNSGRGGVGTDTQYF
TRBJ1-3,TRBV5-1,CASSLVQGAGNTIYF
TRBJ1-2,TRBV7-3,CASSPDNDHGYTF
TRBJ2-6,TRBV6-5,CASSYRAGANVLTF
TRBJ2-7,TRBV30,CAWSAKLGGGFPSSYEQYF
TRBJ1-1,TRBV19,CASSMDRAPEAFF
TRBJ2-1,TRBV27,CASSPGQGREQFF
TRBJ2-7,TRBV6-5,CASSGRVGEQYF
TRBJ1-5,TRBV6-5,CASSENWANQPQHF
TRBJ2-7,TRBV29-1,CSAAASSYEQYF
TRBJ1-3,TRBV30,CAWSLITGGGNTIYF
TRBJ2-5,TRBV7-2,CASSLTSGISQETQYF
TRBJ2-7,TRBV5-5,CASSLRVSYEQYF
TRBJ1-4,TRBV4-1,CASSQAGRAAEKLFF
TRBJ1-4,TRBV5-5,CASSGDPGRGEKLFF
TRBJ1-2,TRBV11-3,CASSKGDRGDGYTF
TRBJ2-2,TRBV5-8,CASSFGTGVGELFF
TRBJ1-2,TRBV6-1,CASKAGALYGYTF
TRBJ2-7,TRBV11-1,CASSQRSGGAYEQYF
TRBJ1-3,TRBV7-3,CASSLIGSPGNTIYF
TRBJ1-1,TRBV6-5,CASSRGVNTEAFF
TRBJ2-2,TRBV5-5,CASSLGGGVTGELFF
TRBJ2-7,TRBV7-2,CASSFDLLAGEDYEQYF